This section outlines one T cell receptor beta chain sequence together with its context. The target antigen is unknown. Germline lookup yields CDR1 SGHRS and CDR2 YFSETQ. The germline V and J ends were trimmed by 1 base and 1 base, with 6 bases remaining between them. CDR3 size: 14 residues. The entry originates in a study of beta chain features in type 1 diabetes. Study-level results: There was a moderate but significant shortening of TCRB CDR3s in all four CD4+ subsets of Type 1 diabetes patients. Type 1 diabetes patients had VDJ junctions that carried fewer insertions and more deletions.

Populations obtained by sorting all exceeded 95% purity. cDNA synthesis used the whole RNA isolate, giving expressed TCRB sequences. Sequencing used immunoSEQ multiplex PCR; TCRdb keeps in-frame clones, though not all of them. Of 600,000 to 650,000 clones listed, around a sixth were seen once; the top ten hold approximately 0.087%. This TCR was sampled from a man younger than 35 in good health. The sequenced sample consisted of naive CD4+ T cells from blood. The chain is built from TRBV5-1 and TRBJ2-1; D is unclear. This CDR3 is CASSLTLSYNEQFF. CDR3 bases: TGCGCCAGCAGCTTGACGCTTTCCTACAATGAGCAGTTCTTC.